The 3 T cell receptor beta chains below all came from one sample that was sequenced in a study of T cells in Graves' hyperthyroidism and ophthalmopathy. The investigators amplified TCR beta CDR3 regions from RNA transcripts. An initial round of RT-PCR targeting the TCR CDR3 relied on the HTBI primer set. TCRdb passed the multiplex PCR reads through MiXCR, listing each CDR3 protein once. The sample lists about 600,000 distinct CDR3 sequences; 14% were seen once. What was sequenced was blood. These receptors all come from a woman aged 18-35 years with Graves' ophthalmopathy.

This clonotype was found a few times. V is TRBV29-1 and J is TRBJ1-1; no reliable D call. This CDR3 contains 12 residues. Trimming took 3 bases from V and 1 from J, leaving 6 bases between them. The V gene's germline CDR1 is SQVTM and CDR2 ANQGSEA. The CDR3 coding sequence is TGCAGCGTTGATTTCAGGAACACTGAAGCTTTCTTT. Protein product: CSVDFRNTEAFF.

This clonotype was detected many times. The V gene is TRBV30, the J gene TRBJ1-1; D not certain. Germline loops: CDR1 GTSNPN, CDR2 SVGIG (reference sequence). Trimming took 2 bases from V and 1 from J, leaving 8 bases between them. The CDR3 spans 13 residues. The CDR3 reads CAWSSGWNTEAFF. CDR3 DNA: TGTGCCTGGAGTAGCGGGTGGAACACTGAAGCTTTCTTT.

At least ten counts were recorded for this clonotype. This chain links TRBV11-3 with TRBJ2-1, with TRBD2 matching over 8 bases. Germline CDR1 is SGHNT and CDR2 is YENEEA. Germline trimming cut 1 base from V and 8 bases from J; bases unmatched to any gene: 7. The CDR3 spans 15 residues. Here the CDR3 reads CASSLVVAGWDEQFF. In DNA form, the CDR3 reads TGTGCCAGCAGCTTAGTGGTAGCGGGGTGGGATGAGCAGTTCTTC. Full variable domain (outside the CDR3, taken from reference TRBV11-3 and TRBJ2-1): EAGVVQSPRYKIIEKKQPVAFWCNPISGHNTLYWYLQNLGQGPELLIRYENEEAVDDSQLPKDRFSAERLKGVDSTLKIQPAELGDSAVYLCASSLVVAGWDEQFFGPGTRLTVL.